One sample yielded the 14 T cell receptor beta chains listed below, sequenced in a study of blood T cells in healthy people across ages (dated by TCRdb to 2015 to 2017). Preparation of the library involved 5' RACE. The second PCR ran for roughly 6 to 11 cycles and used a J-beta primer mix along with a sample-barcoded 5' primer. TCRdb redid the processing of the public reads, applying fastp at Q25 and MiXCR, and retained in-frame beta chains. Every entry covers one CDR3 protein and lists the most common genes and DNA from its rows. For this sample the table gives over 1,500,000 distinct CDR3 sequences, of which about 39% were detected only once. The biggest ten clones account for 23% of the sample. The material sequenced was blood. The source is a human donor in good health.

In the case of this clonotype: The germline gene is not matched at one end of the junction; a read error may be the cause. The chain uses TRBV29-1 and TRBJ2-1; 8 bases fit TRBD2. The CDR3 runs 14 residues. Germline lookup yields CDR1 SQVTM and CDR2 ANQGSEA. The CDR3 is CSVEVRGAYNEQFF. CDR3 bases: TGTAGCGTTGAGGTGCGGGGGGCTTACAATGAGCAGTTCTTC.

This chain connects TRBV6-2 or TRBV6-3 to TRBJ2-1; D uncertain. TRBJ2-7 explains the end of the DNA better; the J call may be wrong. The CDR3 totals 14 residues. The germline V gene encodes CDR1 MNHEY and CDR2 SVGEGT. The CDR3 region has the DNA TGTGCCAGCGGTTCTGTAGTGAGGTCATACGAGCAGTACTTC. Its protein is CASGSVVRSYEQYF.

This clonotype was detected a few times. The genes are TRBV20-1 and TRBJ2-3; no definite D call. Germline CDR1 is DFQATT and CDR2 is SNEGSKA (reference sequence). This CDR3 region has 13 residues. V lost 1 base to trimming and J lost 3 bases, with 8 bases between them. The CDR3 loop reads CSARVPQTDTQYF. DNA for the CDR3: TGCAGTGCTAGAGTTCCGCAGACAGATACGCAGTATTTT.

On this clonotype: At one end the junction does not follow the germline gene, possibly because of a read error. The chain uses TRBV11-2 and TRBJ2-5; D possibly matches TRBD1 or TRBD2 (5 bases each). CDR1 and CDR2 from the germline V gene are SGHAT and FQNNGV. The CDR3 sequence is 17 residues long. CDR3 loop: CARSLQLQVAKQETQYF. For the CDR3, the DNA is TGTGCCCGCAGCTTGCAGCTACAGGTAGCGAAACAAGAGACCCAGTACTTC.

The chain uses TRBV29-1 and TRBJ2-3; tentatively, D is TRBD1 (6 bases). The CDR3 has 14 amino acids. Trimming left V 4 bases short and J 6 bases short, with 17 bases between. CDR1 is SQVTM, CDR2 ANQGSEA, per germline. DNA for the CDR3: TGCAGCGTTGGGCAACAGGGCCTGAGGGATACGCAGTATTTT. It encodes CSVGQQGLRDTQYF.

The V gene is TRBV29-1, the J gene TRBJ1-2, with D perhaps matching TRBD1 (5 bases). Between the trimmed V and J ends, which lost 6 bases and 3 bases, there was a span of 20 bases. The CDR3 extends over 15 amino acids. CDR1 and CDR2 (germline): SQVTM, ANQGSEA. This CDR3 is CSVVWRGLEHYGYTF. CDR3 DNA sequence: TGCAGCGTAGTGTGGCGGGGCCTTGAACACTATGGCTACACCTTC.

This clonotype occurred many times. This rearrangement joins TRBV29-1 to TRBJ1-2; 7 bases agree with TRBD1. The germline V gene has CDR1 SQVTM and CDR2 ANQGSEA. The CDR3 is 12 residues long. The CDR3, as DNA: TGCAGTTCCGGGACAGACTTCTATGGCTACACCTTC. Its protein is CSSGTDFYGYTF.

On this clonotype itself: One end of the junction fails to match germline, which may point to a read error. The V and J genes are TRBV20-1 and TRBJ1-1; a possible D gene is TRBD1 (6 bases). The CDR3 length is 13 residues. CDR1 DFQATT and CDR2 SNEGSKA come from the germline V gene (reference sequence). The CDR3 sequence: CSAGPGAHTETFF. The DNA of the CDR3 is TGTAGTGCGGGGCCGGGGGCCCACACTGAAACTTTCTTT.

This clonotype was counted a few times. The chain combines TRBV29-1 with TRBJ1-6; a possible D gene is TRBD1 (6 bases). CDR1 and CDR2 (germline): SQVTM, ANQGSEA. V shed 4 bases and J shed 9 bases, with 16 bases lying between them. The CDR3 totals 14 residues. CDR3 nucleotides: TGCAGCGTTGTAGCCGGGGGGGCCGGTTCACCCCTCCACTTT. Residues: CSVVAGGAGSPLHF.

This clonotype was counted a few times. The gene calls are TRBV7-6 and TRBJ2-1, with D possibly being TRBD2 (7 bases). V shed 7 bases and J shed 8 bases, with 15 bases lying between them. The CDR3 length is 13 residues. CDR1 and CDR2 (germline): SGHVS, FNYEAQ. CDR3 nucleotide sequence: TGTGCCAGCAACGGGGGGCCGGGAGATGAGCAGTTCTTC. This translates into CASNGGPGDEQFF.

This clonotype showed up just a few times. The chain employs TRBV5-5 and TRBJ1-2; no clear D gene. Germline-derived CDR1 and CDR2 are SGHKS and YYEKEE (reference sequence). V lost 4 bases and J lost 1, with 14 bases in between. CDR3 length: 15 residues. This CDR3 is CASSPGPGDNYGYTF. The CDR3 DNA sequence: TGTGCCAGCAGCCCAGGCCCAGGAGATAACTATGGCTACACCTTC.

V is TRBV7-9 and J is TRBJ2-7; 9 bases are shared with TRBD2. Trimming took 4 bases from V and 2 from J; bases not matched to a gene: 6. The germline V gene encodes CDR1 SEHNR and CDR2 FQNEAQ (reference sequence). The CDR3 is 15 amino acids. The CDR3, as DNA: TGTGCCAGCAGCTACAGCGGGGGGTCTGCCTACGAGCAGTACTTC. Translating it yields CASSYSGGSAYEQYF.

This clonotype was seen at least ten times. The chain joins TRBV7-9 to TRBJ2-7; 8 nucleotides agree with TRBD2. This CDR3 is built from 15 residues. Trimming cost V 2 bases and J 3 bases; bases outside gene matches: 6. Germline V lookup: CDR1 SEHNR, CDR2 FQNEAQ (reference sequence). In DNA, the CDR3 is TGTGCCAGCAGCTTAAGCCAGGGACTAGTCTACGAGCAGTACTTC. Its translation is CASSLSQGLVYEQYF.

The chain employs TRBV7-2 and TRBJ2-1; 7 nucleotides align to TRBD2. J was trimmed by 0 bases and V by 4 bases; bases with no gene match: 3. This CDR3 has 15 amino acids. Germline CDR1 reads SGHTA; CDR2 reads FQGNSA. CDR3 region: CASSWRGTSYNEQFF. In DNA form, the CDR3 reads TGTGCCAGCAGCTGGCGGGGGACCTCCTACAATGAGCAGTTCTTC.